This is a list of T cell receptor beta chains from one sample in a study of control samples from healthy donors and cancer patients. TCRdb keeps only in-frame clones here, not all; method: immunoSEQ multiplex PCR. This sample has around 93,000 clones, with 80% to 95% found just once. The sample consisted of blood. Receptors originate from a human donor in good health. The donor label of this sample is uncertain. The CDR3 runs from the conserved cysteine through the conserved F or W. Fields, in order: J gene, V gene, D gene, CDR3 protein. The D gene is left open where the match is weak.

TRBJ2-7 | TRBV6-5 | - | CASGFGEQYF
TRBJ1-6 | TRBV19 | - | CASSRQATSSYNSPLHF
TRBJ1-1 | TRBV30 | TRBD1 | CAFQKNRGPNTEAFF
TRBJ1-2 | TRBV19 | - | CASSLDSNYGYTF
TRBJ2-3 | TRBV7-9 | TRBD2 | CASSASGGTDTQYF
TRBJ1-2 | TRBV19 | - | CASNLPEHNGYTF
TRBJ1-1 | TRBV11-2 | - | CASSEWNTEAFF
TRBJ2-5 | TRBV4-3 | - | CASSQEAQSIETQYF
TRBJ1-6 | TRBV28 | - | CASSLVGRDSPLHF
TRBJ2-1 | TRBV5-1 | - | CASSLPSDTDNEQFF
TRBJ2-2 | TRBV9 | - | CASSVEGRAGELFF
TRBJ2-1 | TRBV21-1 | - | CASSPEERGSLNEQFF
TRBJ2-5 | TRBV11-2 | TRBD1 | CASSVRTGTGVETQYF
TRBJ1-1 | TRBV7-2 | - | CASSLETGTLPAEAFF
TRBJ2-7 | TRBV6-2/TRBV6-3 | TRBD1 | CASSLQGYEQYF
TRBJ1-1 | TRBV13 | - | CASSRDSYTEAFF
TRBJ2-4 | TRBV7-3 | - | CASSLPGLEDIQYF
TRBJ2-7 | TRBV3-1/TRBV3-2 | TRBD2 | CASRPLAGGQGEQYF
TRBJ1-6 | TRBV3-1/TRBV3-2 | TRBD1 | CASSHRQGANSPLHF
TRBJ2-1 | TRBV30 | - | CAWSRGQLYNEQFF
TRBJ1-2 | TRBV5-6 | - | CASSLGGWQPVYGYTF
TRBJ1-2 | TRBV19 | - | CASSIKYGYTF
TRBJ1-4 | TRBV30 | - | CAWSAVRGSNEKLFF
TRBJ1-1 | TRBV3-1/TRBV3-2 | TRBD1 | CAGSPRDRNTEAFF
TRBJ2-1 | TRBV2 | - | CASSEPRDRGEQFF
TRBJ2-7 | TRBV19 | - | CASSISSVEARYYEQYF
TRBJ2-1 | TRBV27 | - | CASSLWQGDMDEQFF